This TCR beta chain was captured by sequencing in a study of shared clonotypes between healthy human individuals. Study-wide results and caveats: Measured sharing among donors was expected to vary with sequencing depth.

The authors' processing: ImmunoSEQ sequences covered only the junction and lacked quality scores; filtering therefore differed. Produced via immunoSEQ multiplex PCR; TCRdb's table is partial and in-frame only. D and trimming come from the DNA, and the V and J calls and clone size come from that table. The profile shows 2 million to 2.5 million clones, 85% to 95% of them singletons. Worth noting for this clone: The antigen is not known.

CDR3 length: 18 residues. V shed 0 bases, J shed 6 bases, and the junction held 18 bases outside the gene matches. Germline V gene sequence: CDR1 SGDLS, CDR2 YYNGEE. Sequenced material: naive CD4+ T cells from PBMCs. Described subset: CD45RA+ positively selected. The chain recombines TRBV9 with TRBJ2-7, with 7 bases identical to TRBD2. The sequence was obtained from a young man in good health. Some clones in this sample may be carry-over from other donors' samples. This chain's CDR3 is CASSVGPGRGSDLSEQYF. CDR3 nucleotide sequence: TGTGCCAGCAGCGTAGGCCCCGGACGCGGGAGCGACCTCTCCGAGCAGTACTTC.